This TCR beta chain was captured by sequencing in a study of molecular identifiers for immune sequencing clone quantification. Broader study findings: Reportedly, one cell's Jurkat TCR RNA was detected within 1,100,000 naive CD8 cells.

TCRdb re-derived calls from the PCR reads in MiXCR, one entry per CDR3 protein. Of approximately 500,000 distinct CDR3 sequences in the sample, roughly 26% were seen once. Germline V CDR1 and CDR2: MGHRA, YSYEKL. The CDR3 spans 14 residues. Based on a CD8+CD4-CCR7+CD45RA+ profile, naive CD8 T cells were sorted. Concerning this clonotype: Its antigen is still unknown. At one end, the junction sequence differs from germline, possibly due to a read error.

The V gene is TRBV4-1, the J gene TRBJ1-2, with D uncertain. The sequenced sample was naive CD8+ T cells from blood, with Jurkat cell RNA spiked in. Subset of the sample: FACS-sorted CD8+CD4-CCR7+CD45RA+ naive T cells. This clonotype originated in a human donor in good health. Some libraries in this study had Jurkat cell RNA spiked in. CDR3 region: CAGSQSTVMEGYTF. The CDR3 DNA reads TGCGCCGGCAGCCAGTCTACAGTTATGGAAGGCTACACCTTC.